The rows below give T cell receptor beta chains drawn from one sample of a study of identifying expanded T cells in peripheral blood. Profiled with immunoSEQ multiplex PCR; TCRdb holds only in-frame clones, not every one. The repertoire includes 50,000 to 60,000 clones, about 85% of them detected once, and around a sixth sits in the top ten. Sequenced input: blood. Receptors were obtained from a person aged 18 to 70 in good health. CDR3s include the opening cysteine and the closing phenylalanine or tryptophan. D genes are given only for firm matches. The size field is filled for only some rows; it gives once, few, many or a size class.

D: -; size: -; J: TRBJ2-3; V: TRBV5-1; CDR3: CASSSPRYHRGGTTDTQYF; DNA: TGCGCCAGCAGCTCCCCTAGATACCACAGGGGAGGGACCACAGATACGCAGTATTTT
D: TRBD1; size: -; J: TRBJ2-1; V: TRBV9; CDR3: CASSVAKDRGYNEQFF; DNA: TGTGCCAGCAGCGTAGCGAAGGACAGGGGGTACAATGAGCAGTTCTTC
D: TRBD1; size: -; J: TRBJ2-7; V: TRBV5-1; CDR3: CASSLRTGDYEQYF; DNA: TGCGCCAGCAGCTTAAGGACAGGGGACTACGAGCAGTACTTC
D: -; size: -; J: TRBJ2-1; V: TRBV18; CDR3: CASADSPVGNEQFF; DNA: TGTGCCAGCGCCGACAGCCCGGTGGGCAATGAGCAGTTCTTC
D: -; size: once; J: TRBJ2-1; V: TRBV19; CDR3: CASSIKFYYNEQFF; DNA: TGTGCCAGTAGTATAAAGTTTTACTACAATGAGCAGTTCTTC
D: -; size: -; J: TRBJ2-7; V: TRBV7-2; CDR3: CASSLGLLDSYEQYF; DNA: TGTGCCAGCAGCTTAGGACTACTCGACTCCTACGAGCAGTACTTC
D: -; size: -; J: TRBJ1-1; V: TRBV5-1; CDR3: CASSPQLTNTEAFF; DNA: TGCGCCAGCAGCCCCCAACTTACTAACACTGAAGCTTTCTTT
D: TRBD2; size: -; J: TRBJ2-3; V: TRBV28; CDR3: CASSLVRSGSEDTQYF; DNA: TGTGCCAGCAGTTTAGTTCGGAGCGGGAGTGAAGATACGCAGTATTTT
D: -; size: -; J: TRBJ2-3; V: TRBV15; CDR3: CATSSILDSFTDTQYF; DNA: TGTGCCACCAGCAGTATATTGGACAGCTTCACAGATACGCAGTATTTT
D: -; size: -; J: TRBJ2-3; V: TRBV5-1; CDR3: CASSLGRGLTDTQYF; DNA: TGCGCCAGCAGCTTGGGACGGGGATTAACGGATACGCAGTATTTT
D: -; size: -; J: TRBJ1-3; V: TRBV27; CDR3: CASSLSGTAGNTIYF; DNA: TGTGCCAGCAGTTTATCCGGGACGGCTGGAAACACCATATATTTT
D: TRBD2; size: -; J: TRBJ2-2; V: TRBV5-4; CDR3: CASSVPSGGFTGELFF; DNA: TGTGCCAGCAGCGTTCCTAGCGGGGGGTTTACCGGGGAGCTGTTTTTT
D: -; size: few; J: TRBJ2-5; V: TRBV5-6; CDR3: CASSPGVQETQYF; DNA: TGTGCCAGCAGCCCAGGGGTTCAAGAGACCCAGTACTTC
D: TRBD2; size: -; J: TRBJ2-2; V: TRBV10-2; CDR3: CASSVLAGYTGELFF; DNA: TGCGCCAGCAGTGTACTAGCGGGGTATACCGGGGAGCTGTTTTTT
D: -; size: few; J: TRBJ1-1; V: TRBV6-5; CDR3: CASSGLQGGTEAFF; DNA: TGTGCCAGCAGCGGCTTACAGGGCGGTACTGAAGCTTTCTTT
D: TRBD1; size: -; J: TRBJ1-2; V: TRBV28; CDR3: CASSIAPGTGTSGYTF; DNA: TGTGCCAGCTCAATTGCTCCCGGGACAGGGACTAGTGGCTACACCTTC
D: -; size: -; J: TRBJ1-5; V: TRBV19; CDR3: CASARGTGQPQHF; DNA: TGTGCCAGTGCTCGTGGTACGGGTCAGCCCCAGCATTTT
D: -; size: once; J: TRBJ2-2; V: TRBV6-1; CDR3: CASSHGTGELFF; DNA: TGTGCCAGCAGTCATGGTACCGGGGAGCTGTTTTTT